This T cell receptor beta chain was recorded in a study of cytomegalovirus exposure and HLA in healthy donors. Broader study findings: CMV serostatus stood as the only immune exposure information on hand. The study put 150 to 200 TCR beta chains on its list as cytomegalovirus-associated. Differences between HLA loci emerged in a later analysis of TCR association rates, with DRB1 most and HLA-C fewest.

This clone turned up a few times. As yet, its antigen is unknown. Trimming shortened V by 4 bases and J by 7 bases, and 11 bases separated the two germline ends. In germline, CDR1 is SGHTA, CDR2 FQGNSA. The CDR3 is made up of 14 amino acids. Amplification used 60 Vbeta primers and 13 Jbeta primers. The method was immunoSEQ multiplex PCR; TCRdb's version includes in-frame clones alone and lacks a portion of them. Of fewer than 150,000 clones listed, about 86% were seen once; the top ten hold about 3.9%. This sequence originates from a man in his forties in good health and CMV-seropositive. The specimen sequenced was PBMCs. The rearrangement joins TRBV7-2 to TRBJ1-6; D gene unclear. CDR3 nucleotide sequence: TGTGCCAGCAGCTCGACTCAGAAAAATTCACCCCTCCACTTT. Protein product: CASSSTQKNSPLHF.